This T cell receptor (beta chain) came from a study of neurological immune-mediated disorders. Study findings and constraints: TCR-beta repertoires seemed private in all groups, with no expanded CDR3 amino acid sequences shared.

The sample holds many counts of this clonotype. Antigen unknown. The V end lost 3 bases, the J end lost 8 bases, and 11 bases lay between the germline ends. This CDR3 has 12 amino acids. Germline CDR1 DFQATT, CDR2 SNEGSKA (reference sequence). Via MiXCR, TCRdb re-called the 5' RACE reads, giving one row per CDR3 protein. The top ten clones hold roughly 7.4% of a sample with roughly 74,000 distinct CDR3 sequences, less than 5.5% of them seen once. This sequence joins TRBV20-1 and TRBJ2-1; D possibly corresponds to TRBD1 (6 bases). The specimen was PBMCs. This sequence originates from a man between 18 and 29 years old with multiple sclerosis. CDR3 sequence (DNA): TGCAGTGCTAGCATCGAGGGGGATGAGCAGTTCTTC. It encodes CSASIEGDEQFF.